Each of the 4 T cell receptor beta chains below was sequenced from the same sample in a study of response to subunit inactivated influenza vaccine. TCRdb redid the calling of the RT-PCR reads with MiXCR, one entry per CDR3 protein. The table includes about 570,000 distinct CDR3 sequences, about 11% detected once. These data were also reused for a study on T cells expressing NK-cell markers. That paper adds: Making the TCR beta cDNA relied on 5'RACE template switching with UMIs.

The specimen comprised PBMCs from blood, sampled on the day of vaccination. Source of these receptors: a man aged 45-60 years who received an inactivated influenza vaccine.

The chain is built from TRBV4-2 and TRBJ1-1, with a possible D match to TRBD1 (6 bases). Trimming took 4 bases from V and 1 from J, leaving 10 bases between them. The CDR3 spans 14 residues. In germline, CDR1 is LGHNA, CDR2 YNFKEQ. As DNA, the CDR3 is TGTGCCAGCAGCCGGCAGGGGCAGAACACTGAAGCTTTCTTT. This gives the protein CASSRQGQNTEAFF.

This clonotype has more than one count but fewer than ten. V gene TRBV20-1 combines with J gene TRBJ2-7; TRBD2 matches at 10 bases. V was clipped by 2 bases and J by 1 base; unmatched bases: 11. Germline CDR1 DFQATT, CDR2 SNEGSKA (reference sequence). The CDR3 loop spans 17 amino acids. The CDR3 sequence: CSARLDRAGGRSYEQYF. In DNA form, the CDR3 reads TGCAGTGCTAGATTGGACAGAGCGGGGGGGAGATCCTACGAGCAGTACTTC.

This clonotype was seen a few times. The CDR3 DNA is TGCGCCAGCAGCCAAGCAAGAATAGGGACTCCTGCCTACGAGCAGTACTTC. Translation: CASSQARIGTPAYEQYF. This chain joins TRBV4-1 and TRBJ2-7; possible D gene TRBD2, 6 bases. The CDR3 runs to 17 residues. The germline gives CDR1 MGHRA, CDR2 YSYEKL. V lost 1 base to trimming and J lost 2 bases, with 18 bases between them.

This clonotype occurred a few times. This chain links TRBV10-3 with TRBJ2-7; 8 bases are a match to TRBD1. Germline CDR1 is ENHRY and CDR2 is SYGVKD. The length of the CDR3 is 15 residues. The V gene end was trimmed by 0 bases and the J gene end by 5 bases; junction bases not matched to a gene: 6. DNA for the CDR3: TGTGCCATCAGTGAGTCGCACAGGGGGATTAACGAGCAGTACTTC. Translated: CAISESHRGINEQYF.